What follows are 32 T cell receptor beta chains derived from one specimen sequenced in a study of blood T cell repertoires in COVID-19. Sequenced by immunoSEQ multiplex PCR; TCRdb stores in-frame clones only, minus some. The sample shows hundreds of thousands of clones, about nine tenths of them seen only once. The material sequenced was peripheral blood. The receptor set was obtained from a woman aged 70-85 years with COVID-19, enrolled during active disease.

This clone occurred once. DNA for the CDR3: TGTGCCAGCAGCGGAGTTCTCCCGGGACAGGGGCCTGGCTACACCTTC. It encodes CASSGVLPGQGPGYTF. The chain links TRBV5-5 to TRBJ1-2, with TRBD1 identical over 10 bases. V dropped 4 bases and J dropped 7; count of bases not matched to a gene: 13. The CDR3 runs to 16 residues. Germline CDR1 and CDR2: SGHKS and YYEKEE (reference sequence).

The CDR3 reads CASSWTGRNTEAFF. The DNA for the CDR3 is TGTGCCAGCAGTTGGACAGGGAGGAACACTGAAGCTTTCTTT. The rearrangement links TRBV27 to TRBJ1-1; 8 nucleotides line up with TRBD1. The V segment lost 4 bases and the J segment 1 base; nucleotides outside the gene matches: 2. This CDR3 region has 14 residues. Germline V CDR1 and CDR2: MNHEY, SMNVEV (reference sequence).

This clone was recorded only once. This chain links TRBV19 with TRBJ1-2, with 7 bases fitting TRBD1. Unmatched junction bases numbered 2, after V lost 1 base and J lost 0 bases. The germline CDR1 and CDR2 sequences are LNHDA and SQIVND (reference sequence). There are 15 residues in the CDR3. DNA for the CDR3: TGTGCCAGTAGTATAGCGACAGGGACTAACTATGGCTACACCTTC. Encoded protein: CASSIATGTNYGYTF. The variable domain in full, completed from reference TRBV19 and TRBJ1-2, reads DGGITQSPKYLFRKEGQNVTLSCEQNLNHDAMYWYRQDPGQGLRLIYYSQIVNDFQKGDIAEGYSVSREKKESFPLTVTSAQKNPTAFYLCASSIATGTNYGYTFGSGTRLTVV.

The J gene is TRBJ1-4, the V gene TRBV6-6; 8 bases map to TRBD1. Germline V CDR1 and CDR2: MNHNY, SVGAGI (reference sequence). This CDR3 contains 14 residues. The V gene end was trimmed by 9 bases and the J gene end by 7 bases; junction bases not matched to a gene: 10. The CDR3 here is CASLRGRQSEKLFF. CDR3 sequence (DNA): TGTGCCAGTCTCAGGGGGCGACAAAGTGAAAAACTGTTTTTT.

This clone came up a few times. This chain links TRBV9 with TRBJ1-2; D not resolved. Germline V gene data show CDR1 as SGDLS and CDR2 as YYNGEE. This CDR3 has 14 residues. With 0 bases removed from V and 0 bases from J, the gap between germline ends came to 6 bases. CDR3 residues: CASSVAMTNYGYTF. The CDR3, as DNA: TGTGCCAGCAGCGTAGCTATGACTAACTATGGCTACACCTTC.

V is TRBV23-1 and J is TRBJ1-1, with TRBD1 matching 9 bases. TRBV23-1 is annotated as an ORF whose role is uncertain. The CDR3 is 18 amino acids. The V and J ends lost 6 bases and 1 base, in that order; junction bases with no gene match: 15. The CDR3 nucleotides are TGCGCCAGCAGAGTTCCGGGACAGGGCATCGGGAGGAACACTGAAGCTTTCTTT. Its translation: CASRVPGQGIGRNTEAFF.

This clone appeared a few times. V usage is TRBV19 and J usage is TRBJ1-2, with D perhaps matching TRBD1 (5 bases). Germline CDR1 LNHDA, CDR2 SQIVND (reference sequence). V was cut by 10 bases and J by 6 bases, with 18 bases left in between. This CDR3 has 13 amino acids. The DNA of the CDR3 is TGTGCCACTTCCTCGTGGGGCGCGGATGGCTACACCTTC. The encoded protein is CATSSWGADGYTF.

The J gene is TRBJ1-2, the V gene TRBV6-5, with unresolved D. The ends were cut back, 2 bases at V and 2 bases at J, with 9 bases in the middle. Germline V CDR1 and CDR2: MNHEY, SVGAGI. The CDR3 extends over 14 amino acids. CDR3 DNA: TGTGCCAGCAGTTACGGCGTGGGCAACTATGGCTACACCTTC. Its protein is CASSYGVGNYGYTF.

In DNA form, the CDR3 reads TGCAGCGGCTGGACAGGGAATGGCTACACCTTC. It encodes CSGWTGNGYTF. The rearrangement joins TRBV29-1 to TRBJ1-2; 8 nucleotides agree with TRBD1. The CDR3 runs 11 residues. Germline V gives CDR1 SQVTM, CDR2 ANQGSEA. After removal of 7 bases from V and 6 bases from J, the junction contained 4 bases not matched to a gene.

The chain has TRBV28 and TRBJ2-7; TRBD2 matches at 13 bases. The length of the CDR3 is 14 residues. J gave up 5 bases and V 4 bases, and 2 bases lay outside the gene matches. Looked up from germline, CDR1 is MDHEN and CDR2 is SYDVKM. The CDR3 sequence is CASSSGLAGDEQYF. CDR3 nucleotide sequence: TGTGCCAGCAGTTCTGGACTAGCGGGGGACGAGCAGTACTTC.

The CDR3 DNA follows: TGTGCCACCAGTGATCAGGGGAAGGAAGCTTTCTTT. It encodes CATSDQGKEAFF. The chain links TRBV24-1 to TRBJ1-1, with D perhaps TRBD1 (6 bases). Trimming took off 3 bases at V and 8 bases at J, with 9 bases between the two ends. Germline assignment: CDR1 KGHDR and CDR2 SFDVKD. This CDR3 has 12 residues.

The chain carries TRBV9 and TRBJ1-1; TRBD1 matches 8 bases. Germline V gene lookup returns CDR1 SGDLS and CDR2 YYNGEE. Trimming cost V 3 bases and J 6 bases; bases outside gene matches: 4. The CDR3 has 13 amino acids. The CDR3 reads CASSAGGQAEAFF. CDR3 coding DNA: TGTGCCAGCAGCGCAGGGGGCCAGGCTGAAGCTTTCTTT.

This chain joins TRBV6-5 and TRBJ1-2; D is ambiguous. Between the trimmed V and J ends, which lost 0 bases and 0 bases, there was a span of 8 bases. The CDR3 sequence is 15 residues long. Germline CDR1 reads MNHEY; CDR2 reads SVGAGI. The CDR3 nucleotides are TGTGCCAGCAGTTACTCGACACCTCCTAACTATGGCTACACCTTC. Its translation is CASSYSTPPNYGYTF.

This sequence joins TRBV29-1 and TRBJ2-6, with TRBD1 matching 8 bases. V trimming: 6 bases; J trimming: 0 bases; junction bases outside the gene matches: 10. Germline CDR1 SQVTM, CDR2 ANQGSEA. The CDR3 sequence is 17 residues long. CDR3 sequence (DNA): TGCAGCGTCTCCCGGGACAGGACGATCTCTGGGGCCAACGTCCTGACTTTC. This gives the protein CSVSRDRTISGANVLTF. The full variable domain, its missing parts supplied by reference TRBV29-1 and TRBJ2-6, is SAVISQKPSRDICQRGTSLTIQCQVDSQVTMMFWYRQQPGQSLTLIATANQGSEATYESGFVIDKFPISRPNLTFSTLTVSNMSPEDSSIYLCSVSRDRTISGANVLTFGAGSRLTVL.

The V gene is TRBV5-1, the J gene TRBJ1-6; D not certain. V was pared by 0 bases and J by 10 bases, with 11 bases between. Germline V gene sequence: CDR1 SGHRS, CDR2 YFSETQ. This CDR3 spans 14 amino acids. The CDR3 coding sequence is TGCGCCAGCAGCTTGGCAGGACTCGCGTCACCCCTCCACTTT. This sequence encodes CASSLAGLASPLHF.

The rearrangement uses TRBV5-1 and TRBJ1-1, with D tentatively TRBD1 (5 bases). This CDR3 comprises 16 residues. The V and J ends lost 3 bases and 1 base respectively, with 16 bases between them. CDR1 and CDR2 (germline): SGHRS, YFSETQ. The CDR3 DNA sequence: TGCGCCAGCAGCTCCCGGCGGCAGGGCGGGAACACTGAAGCTTTCTTT. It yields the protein CASSSRRQGGNTEAFF.

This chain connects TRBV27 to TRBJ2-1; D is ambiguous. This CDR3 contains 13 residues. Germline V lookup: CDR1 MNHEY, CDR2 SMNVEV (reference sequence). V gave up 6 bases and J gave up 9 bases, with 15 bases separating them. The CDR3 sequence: CASRVTWFSEQFF. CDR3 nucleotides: TGTGCCAGCAGAGTCACGTGGTTTAGTGAGCAGTTCTTC.

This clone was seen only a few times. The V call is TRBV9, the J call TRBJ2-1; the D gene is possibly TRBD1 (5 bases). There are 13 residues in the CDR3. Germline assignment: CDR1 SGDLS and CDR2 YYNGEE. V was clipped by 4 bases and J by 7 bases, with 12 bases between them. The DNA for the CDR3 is TGTGCCAGCAGCCTTTACGACAGAAATGAGCAGTTCTTC. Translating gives CASSLYDRNEQFF. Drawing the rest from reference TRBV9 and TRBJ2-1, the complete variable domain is DSGVTQTPKHLITATGQRVTLRCSPRSGDLSVYWYQQSLDQGLQFLIQYYNGEERAKGNILERFSAQQFPDLHSELNLSSLELGDSALYFCASSLYDRNEQFFGPGTRLTVL.

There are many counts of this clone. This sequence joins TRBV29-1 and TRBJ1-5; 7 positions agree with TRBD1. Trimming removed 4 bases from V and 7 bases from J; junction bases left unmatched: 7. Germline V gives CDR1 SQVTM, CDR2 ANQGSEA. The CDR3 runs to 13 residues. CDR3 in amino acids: CSVVGGGGQPQHF. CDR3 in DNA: TGCAGCGTTGTCGGAGGGGGCGGGCAGCCCCAGCATTTT.

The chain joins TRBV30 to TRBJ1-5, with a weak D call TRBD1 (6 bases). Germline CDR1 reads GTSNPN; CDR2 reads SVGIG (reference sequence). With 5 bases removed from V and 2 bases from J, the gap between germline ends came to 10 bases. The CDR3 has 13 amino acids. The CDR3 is CAWQGPGNQPQHF. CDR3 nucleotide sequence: TGTGCCTGGCAGGGGCCGGGCAATCAGCCCCAGCATTTT.

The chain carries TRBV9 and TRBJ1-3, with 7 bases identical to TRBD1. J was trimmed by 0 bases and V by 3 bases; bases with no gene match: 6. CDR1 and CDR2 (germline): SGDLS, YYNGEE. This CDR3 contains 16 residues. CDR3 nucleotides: TGTGCCAGCAGCGCGTCGGGACAGCCCTCTGGAAACACCATATATTTT. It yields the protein CASSASGQPSGNTIYF.

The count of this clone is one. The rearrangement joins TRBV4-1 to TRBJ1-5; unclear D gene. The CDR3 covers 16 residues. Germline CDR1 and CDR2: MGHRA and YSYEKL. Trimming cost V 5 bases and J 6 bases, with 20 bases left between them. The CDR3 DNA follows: TGCGCCAGCAGCTCAACACCCGACGTTCGCGGTCAGCCCCAGCATTTT. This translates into CASSSTPDVRGQPQHF.

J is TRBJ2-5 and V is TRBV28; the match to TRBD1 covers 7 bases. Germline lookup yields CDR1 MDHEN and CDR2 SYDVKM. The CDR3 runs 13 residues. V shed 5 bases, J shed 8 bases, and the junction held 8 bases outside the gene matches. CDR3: CASSMSRGNTQYF. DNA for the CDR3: TGTGCCAGCAGTATGAGCAGGGGGAATACCCAGTACTTC.

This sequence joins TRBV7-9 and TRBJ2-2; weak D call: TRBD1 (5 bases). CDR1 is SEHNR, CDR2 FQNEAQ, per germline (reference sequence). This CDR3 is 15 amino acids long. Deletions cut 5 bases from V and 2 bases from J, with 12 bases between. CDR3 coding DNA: TGTGCCAGCAGCCCTGGGGCCATTAACACCGGGGAGCTGTTTTTT. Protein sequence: CASSPGAINTGELFF. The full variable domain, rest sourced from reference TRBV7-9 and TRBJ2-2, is DTGVSQNPRHKITKRGQNVTFRCDPISEHNRLYWYRQTLGQGPEFLTYFQNEAQLEKSRLLSDRFSAERPKGSFSTLEIQRTEQGDSAMYLCASSPGAINTGELFFGEGSRLTVL.

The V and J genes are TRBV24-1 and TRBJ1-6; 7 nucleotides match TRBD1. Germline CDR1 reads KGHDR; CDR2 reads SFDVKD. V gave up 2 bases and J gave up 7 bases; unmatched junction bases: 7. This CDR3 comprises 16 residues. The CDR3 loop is CATSDSRQGPNSPLHF. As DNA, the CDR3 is TGTGCCACCAGTGATTCACGACAGGGCCCGAATTCACCCCTCCACTTT.

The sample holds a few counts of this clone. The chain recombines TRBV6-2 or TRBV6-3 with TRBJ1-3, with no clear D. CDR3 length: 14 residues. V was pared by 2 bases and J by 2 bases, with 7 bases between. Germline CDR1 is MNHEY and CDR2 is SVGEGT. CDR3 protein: CASSYGGAGNTIYF. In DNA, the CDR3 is TGTGCCAGCAGTTACGGCGGGGCTGGAAACACCATATATTTT.

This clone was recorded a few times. The CDR3 sequence is CASSDPSGGTEAFF. The CDR3 DNA reads as TGTGCCAGCAGTGATCCTTCAGGGGGGACTGAAGCTTTCTTT. The chain carries TRBV25-1 and TRBJ1-1; TRBD1 aligns across 7 bases. This CDR3 is built from 14 residues. The V segment lost 3 bases and the J segment 5 bases; nucleotides outside the gene matches: 6. Germline V lookup: CDR1 MGHDK, CDR2 SYGVNS.

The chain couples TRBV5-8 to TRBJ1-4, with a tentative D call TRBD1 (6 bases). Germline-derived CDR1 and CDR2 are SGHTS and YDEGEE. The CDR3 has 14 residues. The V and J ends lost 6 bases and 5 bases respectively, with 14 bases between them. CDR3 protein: CASNAGAQNEKLFF. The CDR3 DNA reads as TGTGCCAGCAATGCGGGGGCTCAAAATGAAAAACTGTTTTTT.

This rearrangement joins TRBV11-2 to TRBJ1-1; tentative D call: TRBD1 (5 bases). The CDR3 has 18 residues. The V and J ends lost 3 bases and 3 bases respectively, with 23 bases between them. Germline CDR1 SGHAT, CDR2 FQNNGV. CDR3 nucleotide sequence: TGTGCCAGCAGCTTTGGCGTTTTTCTAGGGGAGGCGGACACTGAAGCTTTCTTT. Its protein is CASSFGVFLGEADTEAFF.

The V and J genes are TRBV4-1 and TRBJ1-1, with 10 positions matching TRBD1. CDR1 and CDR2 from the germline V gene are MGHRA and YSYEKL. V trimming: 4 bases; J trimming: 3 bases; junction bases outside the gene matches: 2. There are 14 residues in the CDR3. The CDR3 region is CASSPGQGYTEAFF. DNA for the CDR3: TGCGCCAGCAGCCCGGGACAGGGGTACACTGAAGCTTTCTTT.

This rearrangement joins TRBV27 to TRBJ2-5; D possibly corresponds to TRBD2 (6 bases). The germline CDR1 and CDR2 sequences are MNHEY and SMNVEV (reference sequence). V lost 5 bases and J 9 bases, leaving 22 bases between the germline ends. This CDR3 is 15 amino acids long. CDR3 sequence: CASSLGLEPWRAQYF. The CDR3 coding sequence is TGTGCCAGCAGTCTGGGACTGGAACCGTGGAGAGCCCAGTACTTC.

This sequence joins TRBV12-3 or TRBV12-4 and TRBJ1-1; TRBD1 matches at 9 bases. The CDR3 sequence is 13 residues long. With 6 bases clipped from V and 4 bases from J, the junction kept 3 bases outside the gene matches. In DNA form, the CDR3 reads TGTGCCAGCAGAACAGGGGGCGTCACTGAAGCTTTCTTT. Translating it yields CASRTGGVTEAFF.